This T cell receptor beta chain was identified in a study of T cells in Graves' hyperthyroidism and ophthalmopathy (dated by TCRdb to the late 2010s). Broadly, across the study: Peripheral blood was sampled at the time of initial diagnosis, prior to any treatment. Thyroid tissue and blood T-cell repertoires from roughly six Graves' hyperthyroidism patients were also compared in the study. After blood sampling, hyperthyroidism patients were treated with methimazole at a starting dose of 30 mg daily, and ophthalmopathy patients were treated with high-dose intravenous methylprednisolone. The approximately 95 discovery patients were divided at random into training and test sets in a 7:3 ratio. Whether ophthalmopathy could be predicted prospectively was tested in an independent validation cohort made up of some 20 hyperthyroidism patients plus 17 patients who later progressed to ophthalmopathy. TCR Vbeta CDR3 sequencing of 120 to 150 peripheral blood samples (43 ophthalmopathy, around 80 hyperthyroidism and 17 progressor patients) is reported in the paper. TCR V-J signatures able to tell the groups apart were searched for in a discovery cohort of approximately 95 patients, of whom more than 40 had Graves' ophthalmopathy and around 57 had stable Graves' hyperthyroidism.

CDR1 and CDR2 are read off the germline V gene as SGHAT and FQNNGV. The CDR3, from cysteine to phenylalanine, totals 14 residues. Only the CDR3 portion is preserved as DNA: 42 bases, with reading frame beginning at the first base. V is pared back by 4 bases and J by 2 bases, with 9 bases lying between the germline termini. Hyperthyroidism patients were aged 18 to 65 years and newly diagnosed, with disease duration of less than 2 months. Patients with uncontrolled infections, other autoimmune diseases, pregnancy or lactation were excluded. Diagnoses were established on the basis of clinical symptoms, serum thyroxine and TRAb, thyroid ultrasound, and orbital computed tomography. Blood from progressor patients was collected at the time of first diagnosis with hyperthyroidism, before any ophthalmopathy symptoms had appeared. Ficoll-Paque density gradient centrifugation was used to isolate PBMCs from around 10 ml of fresh peripheral blood. Progressor patients were initially diagnosed with Graves' hyperthyroidism and developed ophthalmopathy during follow-up. Total RNA was extracted using Trizol reagent, and RNA quality was assessed on an Agilent 2100 Bioanalyzer.

With respect to this clonotype: Its antigen is unknown. No base-level quality is on record; no much larger clone is a single base apart.

Paper-wide results and their limitations: Ophthalmopathy was separated from stable hyperthyroidism by a 13 V-J signature model, with 87.88% sensitivity and about 81% specificity obtained in cross-validation and 80%/75% obtained in testing. Most expanded thyroid clonotypes (frequency above 0.001) were also detected in blood, suggesting blood repertoires may reflect thyroid immune responses. No statistical method was used to fix the sample size in advance, and group allocation was not hidden from the investigators. In validation, progression to ophthalmopathy was predicted by the model with 70% to 71% sensitivity and around 75% specificity, a median of 6.5 months before onset.

The TCR beta CDR3 regions were amplified from the RNA transcripts. The first round of RT-PCR for the TCR CDR3 was performed with the HTBI primer set and the Qiagen OneStep RT-PCR kit. Libraries were constructed in a second round of multiplex PCR, after which size selection and purification were carried out. Sequencing of the libraries was done on an Illumina HiSeq2000 using paired-end 100 bp reads. Regarding the original processing steps: SOAPnuke was used to process the raw data, removing reads that contained adapters or uncalled bases, had a mean Phred below 15, or lacked an exact match to the constant primer or identifier. COPE v1.2.5 was used to merge the high-quality paired reads, and each unique nucleotide sequence was defined as a clonotype. MiTCR v1.1 was used to align the clonotypes against IMGT TRBV, TRBD and TRBJ reference segments. Only V-J combinations with frequency above 0.0001, covering about 99% of repertoires, were analysed. A TCS score was defined as the ratio between F50 (clonal expansion) and ExV (chaos), using BLOSUM62-based TCRdist between CDR3 peptides within each V-J. Welch's t-statistics and random forest reduced around 520 V-J features to 10 to 15, which were used in a naive Bayes classifier (R e1071). TCRdb reworked the public reads: Q25 trimming with fastp, MiXCR clone assembly, productive beta chains retained. Merged by CDR3 protein, the rows form single entries marked with the most common genes and DNA. It is TCRdb's table, rather than the study itself, that gives the V and J calls and clone size. The table for this sample lists under 300,000 distinct CDR3 sequences; roughly 15% of them were counted only once. The ten biggest clones cover roughly 30% of the sample.

Sample: blood. The receptor comes from a woman in her 50s with Graves' hyperthyroidism that later progressed to Graves' ophthalmopathy. Recombination connected TRBV11-2 to TRBJ1-5, with the D gene not clear enough to name. The nucleotide sequence is given as TGTGCCAGCAGCTCGTATGGGGGCAATCAGCCCCAGCATTTT. Its translation is CASSSYGGNQPQHF. The CDR3 plus the reference TRBV11-2 and TRBJ1-5 genes for the other parts give the full variable domain: EAGVAQSPRYKIIEKRQSVAFWCNPISGHATLYWYQQILGQGPKLLIQFQNNGVVDDSQLPKDRFSAERLKGVDSTLKIQPAKLEDSAVYLCASSSYGGNQPQHFGDGTRLSIL.